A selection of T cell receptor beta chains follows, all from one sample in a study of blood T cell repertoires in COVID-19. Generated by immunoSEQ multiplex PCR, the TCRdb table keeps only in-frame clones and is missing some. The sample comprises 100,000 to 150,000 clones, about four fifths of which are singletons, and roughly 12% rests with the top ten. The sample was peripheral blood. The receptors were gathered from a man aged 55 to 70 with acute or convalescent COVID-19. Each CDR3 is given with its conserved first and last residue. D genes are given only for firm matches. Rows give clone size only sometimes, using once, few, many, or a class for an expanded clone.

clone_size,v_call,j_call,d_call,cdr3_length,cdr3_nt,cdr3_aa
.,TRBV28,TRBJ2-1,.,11,TGTGCCAGCAGTTGGAGGAATGAGCAGTTCTTC,CASSWRNEQFF
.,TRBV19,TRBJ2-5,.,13,TGTGCCAGTAGTATAGTGGGGGCCGAGACCCAGTACTTC,CASSIVGAETQYF
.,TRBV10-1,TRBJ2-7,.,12,TGCGCCAGCATTGGCTACCGGGGCGAGCAGTACTTC,CASIGYRGEQYF
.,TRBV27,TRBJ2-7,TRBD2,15,TGTGCCAGCAGTATTTTTGCGGGAGGCTCCTACGAGCAGTACTTC,CASSIFAGGSYEQYF
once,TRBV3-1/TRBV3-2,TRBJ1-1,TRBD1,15,TGTGCCAGCAGCCAATGGGACAGGGGTAACACTGAAGCTTTCTTT,CASSQWDRGNTEAFF
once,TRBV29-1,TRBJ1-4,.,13,TGCAGCGTTGAAGTAGGGGGACGTGAAAAACTGTTTTTT,CSVEVGGREKLFF
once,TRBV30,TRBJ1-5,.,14,TGTGCCTGGAGTGTAACGACCGGGGGTCAGCCCCAGCATTTT,CAWSVTTGGQPQHF
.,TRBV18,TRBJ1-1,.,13,TGTGCCAGCTCACCGGACATGAACACTGAAGCTTTCTTT,CASSPDMNTEAFF
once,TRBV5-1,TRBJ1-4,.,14,TGCGCCAGCAGCTTGCGGCAGGGGCTGAATAAACTGTTTTTT,CASSLRQGLNKLFF
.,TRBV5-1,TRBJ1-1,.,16,TGCGCCAGCAGCTTATACTCAGGGGTTTCGGGCACTGAAGCTTTCTTT,CASSLYSGVSGTEAFF
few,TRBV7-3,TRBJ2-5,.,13,TGTGCCAGCAGTCTAGACCGGGGGGAGACCCAGTACTTC,CASSLDRGETQYF
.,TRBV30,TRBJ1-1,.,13,TGTGCCTGCCTCGACATAGGAAACACTGAAGCTTTCTTT,CACLDIGNTEAFF
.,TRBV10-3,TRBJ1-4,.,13,TGTGCCATCAGGGCCCAGGGAGGCGAAAAACTGTTTTTT,CAIRAQGGEKLFF
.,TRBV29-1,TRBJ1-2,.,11,TGCAGCGTTGGCGAGAACTATGGCTACACCTTC,CSVGENYGYTF
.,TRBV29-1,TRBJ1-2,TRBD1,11,TGCAGCGCCGGACAGGGAAAAGGCTACACCTTC,CSAGQGKGYTF
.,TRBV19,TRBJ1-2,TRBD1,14,TGTGCCAGTAGTATCGCAGGGGGCGGCTATGGCTACACCTTC,CASSIAGGGYGYTF
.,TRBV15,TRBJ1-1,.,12,TGTGCCACCGGCGGGGGCTATACTGAAGCTTTCTTT,CATGGGYTEAFF
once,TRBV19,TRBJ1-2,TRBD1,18,TGTGCCAGTAAACCGTACGACGACAGGGGTTCGTTAGACTATGGCTACACCTTC,CASKPYDDRGSLDYGYTF
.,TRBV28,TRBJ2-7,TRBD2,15,TGTGCCAGCAGACCTCACGGCGGGGGATCCTACGAGCAGTACTTC,CASRPHGGGSYEQYF
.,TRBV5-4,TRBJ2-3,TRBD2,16,TGTGCCAGCAGCGCGGGGGGTTGGAGTGCCACAGATACGCAGTATTTT,CASSAGGWSATDTQYF
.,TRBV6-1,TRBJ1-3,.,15,TGTGCCAGCAGTGAAGGGTTCTACTCTGGAAACACCATATATTTT,CASSEGFYSGNTIYF
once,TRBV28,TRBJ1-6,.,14,TGTGCCAGCAGTTTAGCGACAGTTAATTCACCCCTCCACTTT,CASSLATVNSPLHF
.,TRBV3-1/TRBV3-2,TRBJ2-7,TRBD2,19,TGTGCCAGCAGCCAGGACAGAAACTACCCTAGCGGGAGTCAAGGGGAGCAGTACTTC,CASSQDRNYPSGSQGEQYF
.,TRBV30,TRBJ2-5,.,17,TGTGCCTGGAGTGTACGTCTCGGGAGAGGGTTCCAAGAGACCCAGTACTTC,CAWSVRLGRGFQETQYF
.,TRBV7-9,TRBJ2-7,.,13,TGTGCCAGCAGCTTTACAGGGACCTACGAGCAGTACTTC,CASSFTGTYEQYF
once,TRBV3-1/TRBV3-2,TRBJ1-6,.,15,TGTGCCAGCAGCCAATGGGGGCAGGGCCATTCACCCCTCCACTTT,CASSQWGQGHSPLHF
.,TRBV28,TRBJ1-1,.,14,TGTGCCAGCAGTTTAGAAAGGGAGCAGACTGAAGCTTTCTTT,CASSLEREQTEAFF
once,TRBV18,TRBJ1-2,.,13,TGTGCCAGCTCAGCCGGGGTGGACTATGGCTACACCTTC,CASSAGVDYGYTF
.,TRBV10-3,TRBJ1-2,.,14,TGTGCCATCAGTGAGAGGGGTGAACCCTATGGCTACACCTTC,CAISERGEPYGYTF
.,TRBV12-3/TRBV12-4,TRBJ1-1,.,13,TGTGCCAGCAGGGTAGGGGGGGTCCCTGAAGCTTTCTTT,CASRVGGVPEAFF
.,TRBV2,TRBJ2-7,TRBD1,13,TGTGCCAGCAGCCGACAGGGCCGGGAAGAGCAGTACTTC,CASSRQGREEQYF
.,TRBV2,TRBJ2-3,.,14,TGTGCCAGCAGGGGGACATCGAGCACAGATACGCAGTATTTT,CASRGTSSTDTQYF
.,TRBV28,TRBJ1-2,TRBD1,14,TGTGCCAGCAGCTTTCCTGACAGGGGTGCCGGCTACACCTTC,CASSFPDRGAGYTF
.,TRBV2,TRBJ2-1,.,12,TGTGCCAGCAGTCCAGTTAGGGGTGAGCAGTTCTTC,CASSPVRGEQFF
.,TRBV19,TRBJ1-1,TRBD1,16,TGTGCCAGTAGTATTGGACAGGGGAGGGGATTTACTGAAGCTTTCTTT,CASSIGQGRGFTEAFF
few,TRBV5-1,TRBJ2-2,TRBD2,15,TGCGCCAGCACGTTCCTAGCGGGAGCGGGCGGGGAGCTGTTTTTT,CASTFLAGAGGELFF
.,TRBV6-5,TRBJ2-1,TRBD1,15,TGTGCCAGCAGATCAGGACAGGGGTTTTTCGATGAGCAGTTCTTC,CASRSGQGFFDEQFF
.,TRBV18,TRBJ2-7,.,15,TGTGCCAGCTCGCCTTTTCGGGGAAATAGCTACGAGCAGTACTTC,CASSPFRGNSYEQYF
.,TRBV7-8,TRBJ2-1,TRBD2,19,TGTGCCAGCAGCCATCCCCGGCTAGCGGGAGGGGTCACCTACAATGAGCAGTTCTTC,CASSHPRLAGGVTYNEQFF
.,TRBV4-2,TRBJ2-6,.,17,TGTGCCAGCAGCCAAGGGAGGACAGACTCTGGGGCCAACGTCCTGACTTTC,CASSQGRTDSGANVLTF
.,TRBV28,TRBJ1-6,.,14,TGTGCCAGCAGTCCCCACCCCCTAGGTTCACCCCTCCACTTT,CASSPHPLGSPLHF
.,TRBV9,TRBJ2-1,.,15,TGTGCCAGCAGCGTACTAGCCCACGGGCCTAATGAGCAGTTCTTC,CASSVLAHGPNEQFF
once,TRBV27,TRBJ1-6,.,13,TGTGCCAGCAAGGGGATGGATAATTCACCCCTCCACTTT,CASKGMDNSPLHF
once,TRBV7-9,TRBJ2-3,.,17,TGTGCCAGCAGCCGCCCGCCGCTAGGAAAGCGGGCAGATACGCAGTATTTT,CASSRPPLGKRADTQYF
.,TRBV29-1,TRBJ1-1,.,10,TGCAGCGTTGTGTACGGTCCAGCTTTCTTT,CSVVYGPAFF